The T cell receptor (beta chain) described here comes from a study of persistence of HIV-infected CD4 T cells. Study-wide context: Donors were ART-treated; their CMV- and Gag-responding CD4+ T cells were isolated.

Trimming took 2 bases from V and 2 from J, leaving 12 bases between them. Per germline, CDR1 MNHNS and CDR2 SASEGT. The CDR3 spans 15 residues. This was the immunoSEQ version 4 assay in survey mode. Sequencing was performed with immunoSEQ multiplex PCR; in TCRdb, only in-frame clones are kept and a portion is missing. The sample carries tens of thousands of clones, more than 75% recorded once. The stimulus was lysate of CMV-infected fibroblasts, around 9.3 ug/mL. Memory cells lacking CD40L and CD69 with high CD45RO were sorted. This clone was seen a single time. What it recognizes is unknown. The TCR comes from an adult man with HIV who was CMV-seropositive. This specimen was CD4+ T cells sorted from PBMCs after approximately 20-hour stimulation, taken from a patient who received antiretroviral therapy. The rearrangement joins TRBV6-1 to TRBJ1-2; possible D gene TRBD1, 5 bases. The CDR3 nucleotides read TGTGCCAGCAGTGAATCCCCCGGGGCGAACTATGGCTACACCTTC. Its translation is CASSESPGANYGYTF.